A single sample gave rise to the 23 T cell receptor beta chains below, sequenced in a study of T cell repertoires in cytomegalovirus infection. These receptors lack a known antigen. TCRdb itself ran the reads through MiXCR, one entry per CDR3 protein. The sample has approximately 910,000 distinct CDR3 sequences, around a third seen once. Sequencing used cultured CD8+ T cells from PBMCs, obtained from culture after CMV antigen stimulation. All receptors come from a human donor in good health (CMV status not recorded). Some clones in this sample may be carry-over from other donors' samples.

This chain uses TRBV27 with TRBJ1-1; the D gene is possibly TRBD1 (5 bases). CDR3 length: 14 amino acids. CDR1 and CDR2 (germline): MNHEY, SMNVEV (reference sequence). The V end lost 5 bases, the J end lost 2 bases, and 12 bases lay between the germline ends. The CDR3 nucleotides read TGTGCCAGCAGTATAGGTGGGGGAAACACTGAAGCTTTCTTT. Its protein product is CASSIGGGNTEAFF.

A remark on this clonotype: A much larger clone lies a single base off, so this may be a read error. This rearrangement joins TRBV7-6 to TRBJ1-1; unclear D gene. Between the trimmed V and J ends, which lost 5 bases and 6 bases, there was a span of 13 bases. The CDR3 is 13 residues long. Germline-derived CDR1 and CDR2 are SGHVS and FNYEAQ. CDR3 nucleotide sequence: TGTGCCAGCAGCCCCGACTGGGTATCTGAAGCTTTCTTT. Protein product: CASSPDWVSEAFF.

The chain links TRBV6-6 to TRBJ2-7; D uncertain. Germline assignment: CDR1 MNHNY and CDR2 SVGAGI (reference sequence). V was clipped by 2 bases and J by 7 bases, with 12 bases between them. The CDR3 is 13 residues long. CDR3 sequence: CASSYGPDGEQYF. DNA of the CDR3: TGTGCCAGCAGTTACGGGCCAGATGGGGAGCAGTACTTC.

The J gene is TRBJ1-2, the V gene TRBV19, with TRBD1 identical over 7 bases. The ends lost 3 bases at V and 8 bases at J; junction bases unmatched: 6. Per the germline V gene, CDR1 is LNHDA and CDR2 is SQIVND (reference sequence). This CDR3 contains 13 residues. CDR3 bases: TGTGCCAGTAGTATGATGCAGGGGGGCGGCTACACCTTC. This sequence encodes CASSMMQGGGYTF. The full variable domain, rest sourced from reference TRBV19 and TRBJ1-2, is DGGITQSPKYLFRKEGQNVTLSCEQNLNHDAMYWYRQDPGQGLRLIYYSQIVNDFQKGDIAEGYSVSREKKESFPLTVTSAQKNPTAFYLCASSMMQGGGYTFGSGTRLTVV.

The chain recombines TRBV2 with TRBJ2-1; 9 positions match TRBD1. From germline, CDR1 is SNHLY and CDR2 FYNNEI. The trim removed 8 bases at V and 6 bases at J, leaving 14 bases unmatched. The CDR3 runs to 16 residues. The CDR3 spells CASCPITTGGCNEQFF. The CDR3 DNA follows: TGTGCCAGCTGCCCCATAACAACAGGGGGCTGCAATGAGCAGTTCTTC.

This clonotype was seen a few times. In DNA, the CDR3 is TGTGCCAGCAGTTTCCGGCCTTCTAGCAATCAGCCCCAGCATTTT. This gives the protein CASSFRPSSNQPQHF. The gene calls are TRBV12-3 or TRBV12-4 and TRBJ1-5, with D unresolved. CDR3 size: 15 residues. Trimming stripped 3 bases from V and 0 bases from J, with 9 bases between.

The gene calls are TRBV5-4 and TRBJ1-4; D unresolved. The V end was cut by 5 bases, the J end by 5 bases, with 13 bases between. There are 14 residues in the CDR3. Germline CDR1 and CDR2: SGHNT and YYREEE (reference sequence). The CDR3 nucleotides read TGTGCCAGCAGTAACTTGGGGTCAAATGAAAAACTGTTTTTT. Residues: CASSNLGSNEKLFF.

This chain connects TRBV28 to TRBJ1-5; tentative D call: TRBD1 (6 bases). The germline V gene encodes CDR1 MDHEN and CDR2 SYDVKM. This CDR3 comprises 14 residues. The V end lost 7 bases, the J end lost 1 base, and 11 bases lay between the germline ends. The CDR3 sequence: CASTTQGSNQPQHF. CDR3 DNA sequence: TGTGCCAGCACGACTCAGGGGAGCAATCAGCCCCAGCATTTT. Using reference TRBV28 and TRBJ1-5 for the parts outside the CDR3, the full variable domain is DVKVTQSSRYLVKRTGEKVFLECVQDMDHENMFWYRQDPGLGLRLIYFSYDVKMKEKGDIPEGYSVSREKKERFSLILESASTNQTSMYLCASTTQGSNQPQHFGDGTRLSIL.

This rearrangement joins TRBV7-6 to TRBJ1-1; D uncertain. Trimming shortened V by 5 bases and J by 3 bases, and 10 bases separated the two germline ends. The CDR3 is 13 amino acids. Germline CDR1 and CDR2: SGHVS and FNYEAQ. The CDR3 loop is CASSHETDTEAFF. The DNA for the CDR3 is TGTGCCAGCAGCCATGAGACGGACACTGAAGCTTTCTTT.

The rearrangement joins TRBV27 to TRBJ2-3, with D maybe TRBD1 (5 bases). This CDR3 spans 14 amino acids. Germline V gene data show CDR1 as MNHEY and CDR2 as SMNVEV (reference sequence). The V end lost 2 bases, the J end lost 13 bases, and 19 bases lay between the germline ends. DNA for the CDR3: TGTGCCAGCAGTTTAAATAGGGGCTTCTTAATTGAGTATTTT. Translated, it gives CASSLNRGFLIEYF.

This clonotype was seen only a few times. This chain links TRBV12-3 or TRBV12-4 with TRBJ1-4, with 10 bases that match TRBD1. CDR3 length: 14 residues. V dropped 6 bases and J dropped 8; count of bases not matched to a gene: 6. The CDR3 DNA is TGTGCCAGCAGGCCAGGGACAGGGGAAGAAAAACTGTTTTTT. It specifies CASRPGTGEEKLFF.

V and J are TRBV24-1 and TRBJ2-1; tentatively, D is TRBD1 (5 bases). The CDR3 is 17 amino acids. Trimming removed 5 bases at V and 0 bases at J, with 16 bases between. Germline lookup yields CDR1 KGHDR and CDR2 SFDVKD. CDR3 sequence (DNA): TGTGCCACCAGTGTAGGGGTGGGTGGGGACTCCTACAATGAGCAGTTCTTC. This encodes CATSVGVGGDSYNEQFF.

The chain carries TRBV9 and TRBJ1-2, with D unresolved. V lost 6 bases, J lost 7 bases, and 13 bases lay in between. Germline values: CDR1 SGDLS, CDR2 YYNGEE. This CDR3 has 12 amino acids. This CDR3 is CASTSPASGYTF. CDR3 DNA sequence: TGTGCCAGCACTTCCCCTGCATCTGGCTACACCTTC.

The chain carries TRBV27 and TRBJ2-3, with 15 bases identical to TRBD2. The J segment lost 13 bases and the V segment lost 5 bases, leaving 7 bases of the junction unmatched. The germline V gene encodes CDR1 MNHEY and CDR2 SMNVEV (reference sequence). The CDR3 runs 14 residues. CDR3 loop: CASSPGTSGGPEYF. CDR3 coding DNA: TGTGCCAGCAGTCCCGGGACTAGCGGGGGGCCAGAGTATTTT.

The chain is built from TRBV9 and TRBJ2-2, with 8 nucleotides matching TRBD1. The CDR3 sequence is 17 residues long. CDR1 SGDLS and CDR2 YYNGEE come from the germline V gene. Trimming removed 4 bases from V and 4 bases from J; junction bases left unmatched: 12. CDR3 in DNA: TGTGCCAGCAGCAACCCCAGGACAGGGTTTGGCACCGGGGAGCTGTTTTTT. Translated: CASSNPRTGFGTGELFF. The full variable domain, its missing parts supplied by reference TRBV9 and TRBJ2-2, is DSGVTQTPKHLITATGQRVTLRCSPRSGDLSVYWYQQSLDQGLQFLIQYYNGEERAKGNILERFSAQQFPDLHSELNLSSLELGDSALYFCASSNPRTGFGTGELFFGEGSRLTVL.

This clonotype has a handful of counts. V and J are TRBV2 and TRBJ2-1, with 9 bases aligning to TRBD2. From germline, CDR1 is SNHLY and CDR2 FYNNEI. The junction had 5 bases not matched to a gene; V was cut back by 7 bases and J by 7 bases. This CDR3 has 13 amino acids. Here the CDR3 reads CASTLAGQNEQFF. The CDR3 DNA reads TGTGCCAGCACCCTAGCGGGGCAAAATGAGCAGTTCTTC. Full variable domain (remainder filled in from reference TRBV2 and TRBJ2-1): EPEVTQTPSHQVTQMGQEVILRCVPISNHLYFYWYRQILGQKVEFLVSFYNNEISEKSEIFDDQFSVERPDGSNFTLKIRSTKLEDSAMYFCASTLAGQNEQFFGPGTRLTVL.

This sequence joins TRBV27 and TRBJ2-2; possibly TRBD2 for D (8 bases). This CDR3 has 14 amino acids. The V end lost 8 bases, the J end lost 4 bases, and 14 bases lay between the germline ends. Germline CDR1 and CDR2: MNHEY and SMNVEV (reference sequence). The chain's CDR3 is CASREGAGTGELFF. The DNA for the CDR3 is TGTGCCAGCCGGGAGGGGGCAGGCACCGGGGAGCTGTTTTTT.

This clonotype was observed a handful of times. The gene calls are TRBV6-5 and TRBJ1-2, with a weak D call TRBD1 (5 bases). The CDR3 sequence is 13 residues long. Germline V gene lookup returns CDR1 MNHEY and CDR2 SVGAGI. Trimming stripped 0 bases from V and 4 bases from J, with 6 bases between. CDR3 sequence: CASSYSTVYGYTF. CDR3 coding DNA: TGTGCCAGCAGTTACTCGACAGTCTATGGCTACACCTTC.

The chain links TRBV29-1 to TRBJ2-7; D remains ambiguous. This CDR3 contains 11 residues. CDR1 and CDR2 from the germline V gene are SQVTM and ANQGSEA. Trimming stripped 1 base from V and 3 bases from J, with 4 bases between. The CDR3 coding sequence is TGCAGCGTTGAAGCCGGCTACGAGCAGTACTTC. This sequence encodes CSVEAGYEQYF.

CDR3 bases: TGTGCCAGCAGCCCCCCACAGGGTGAGACCCAGTACTTC. This codes for CASSPPQGETQYF. This chain joins TRBV28 and TRBJ2-5; D is perhaps TRBD1 (6 bases). This CDR3 comprises 13 residues. Germline V lookup: CDR1 MDHEN, CDR2 SYDVKM. V lost 6 bases and J 5 bases, leaving 13 bases between the germline ends. Together with reference TRBV28 and TRBJ2-5, the CDR3 gives the full variable domain: DVKVTQSSRYLVKRTGEKVFLECVQDMDHENMFWYRQDPGLGLRLIYFSYDVKMKEKGDIPEGYSVSREKKERFSLILESASTNQTSMYLCASSPPQGETQYFGPGTRLLVL.

In this sample, this clonotype turned up many times. CDR3 in amino acids: CASSLGGREGEQYF. In nucleotides, the CDR3 is TGTGCCAGCAGCTTAGGGGGCAGGGAGGGCGAGCAGTACTTC. The V and J genes are TRBV7-8 and TRBJ2-7, with 7 positions matching TRBD2. Per the germline V gene, CDR1 is SGHVS and CDR2 is FQNEAQ. The V gene end was trimmed by 1 base and the J gene end by 6 bases; junction bases not matched to a gene: 6. This CDR3 is 14 amino acids long.

This clonotype was detected a few times. The V call is TRBV6-5, the J call TRBJ2-7, with D tentatively TRBD1 (6 bases). Germline CDR1 reads MNHEY; CDR2 reads SVGAGI. The CDR3 loop spans 16 amino acids. V was trimmed by 0 bases and J by 1 base, leaving 13 bases between them. The CDR3, as DNA: TGTGCCAGCAGTTACTCTTGGACAGCCTTATCCTACGAGCAGTACTTC. The encoded protein is CASSYSWTALSYEQYF.

This clonotype was observed a handful of times. The V call is TRBV7-9, the J call TRBJ1-3, with D tentatively TRBD1 (5 bases). V was cut by 3 bases and J by 4 bases, with 13 bases left in between. CDR3 length equals 15 residues. Per germline, CDR1 SEHNR and CDR2 FQNEAQ (reference sequence). The chain's CDR3 is CASSFSISGGNTIYF. The DNA for the CDR3 is TGTGCCAGCAGCTTTTCCATATCAGGGGGAAACACCATATATTTT.